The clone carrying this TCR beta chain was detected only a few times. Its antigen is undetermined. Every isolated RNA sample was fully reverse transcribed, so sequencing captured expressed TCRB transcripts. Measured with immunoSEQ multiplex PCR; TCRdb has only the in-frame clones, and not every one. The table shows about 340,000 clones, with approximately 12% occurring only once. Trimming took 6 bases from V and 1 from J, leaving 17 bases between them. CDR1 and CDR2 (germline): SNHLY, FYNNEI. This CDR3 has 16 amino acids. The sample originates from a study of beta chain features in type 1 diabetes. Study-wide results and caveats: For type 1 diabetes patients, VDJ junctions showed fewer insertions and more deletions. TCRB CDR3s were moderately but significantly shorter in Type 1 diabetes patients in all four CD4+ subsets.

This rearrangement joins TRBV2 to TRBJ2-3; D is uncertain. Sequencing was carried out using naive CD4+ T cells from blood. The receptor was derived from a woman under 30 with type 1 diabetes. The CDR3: CASSPNLNPRTDTQYF. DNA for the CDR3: TGTGCCAGCAGCCCTAACTTGAACCCTCGCACAGATACGCAGTATTTT. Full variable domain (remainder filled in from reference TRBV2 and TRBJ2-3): EPEVTQTPSHQVTQMGQEVILRCVPISNHLYFYWYRQILGQKVEFLVSFYNNEISEKSEIFDDQFSVERPDGSNFTLKIRSTKLEDSAMYFCASSPNLNPRTDTQYFGPGTRLTVL.